This T cell receptor (beta chain) was sequenced during a study of blood T cells in healthy people across ages (dated by TCRdb to 2015 to 2017). Looking at the study overall: In model experiments, template switching captured roughly one uniquely barcoded TCR beta cDNA molecule for every two T cells. Using deep sequencing normalized with unique cDNA molecular identifiers, the study measured how TCR beta repertoire diversity changes with age. The donors were divided into four age groups: young (average around 17 years), middle-aged (over 35), aged (roughly 60) and long-lived (about 79). To avoid experimental bias, donors of different ages were randomly spread across the sequencing lanes. For two donors (one aged 18 to 30 and one aged 80 or older), the study analyzed two additional independent replicas of 1 million unique cDNA reads from the same blood draw. Here is what the overall study found, with its caveats: Conclusive comparison of naive and antigen-experienced compartments was prevented by the profiling of bulk unsorted PBMCs. Observed TCR beta diversity correlated strongly with the percentage of naive T cells measured by flow cytometry. Total diversity estimates from one million sequenced T cells were considered lower bounds and underestimates. As age increased, observed TCR beta diversity per million T cells dropped in a roughly linear way, and a significant reduction was already evident by age 40. Compared with the aged group, more naive CD4+ T cells, fewer expanded clones and increased TCR diversity were shown by the long-lived group, suggesting age selection. Because the CMV infection status of the donors was unknown, age-related changes in expanded clonotypes may potentially have been confounded.

This clonotype was found once. No antigen is known for it. Within one base of it there is no much larger clone, and no base qualities were kept. The method behind the library was 5' RACE. The instrument given in TCRdb is Illumina HiSeq 2500. A second PCR of about 6 to 12 cycles was run with a J-beta primer mix and a sample-barcoded 5' primer. Each TCR beta cDNA molecule received a unique molecular identifier from a template-switch 5' adaptor carrying 12 random nucleotides. Each sample yielded at least 2.5 million CDR3-containing paired-end reads. The Mint cDNA synthesis kit, primed by a TRBC-specific oligonucleotide, was used to synthesize first-strand cDNA from all RNA. Following uracil-DNA glycosylase treatment, all cDNA underwent a first 18-cycle PCR with the universal primers M1SS and BC2_uni_R. The published analysis was carried out like this. Normalization of each sample was performed by random selection of 1 million high-quality reads, each carrying a distinct molecular identifier. Instead of being binned into consensus sequences, reads that shared molecular identifiers were thrown out. CDR3 identification, clonotype clustering and error correction used MiTCR with a Q25 quality threshold and the strictest error-elimination algorithm. A nonparametric unseen species model with Euler transformation was used to estimate a lower bound on total TCR beta diversity. TCRdb ran its own pipeline on the public reads, namely fastp trimming at Q25 and MiXCR clone calling, and kept in-frame beta chains. Identical CDR3 protein sequences are pooled into one entry, listed with their most common genes and DNA. V and J calls and clone size were set by TCRdb, not the authors. The sample contains hundreds of thousands of distinct CDR3 sequences, about 56% of them found a single time. The top ten hold 25% to 30% of the sample.

The donors were 40 or so Caucasian individuals from Russia, aged roughly 6 to 100 years, who were systemically healthy. Each donor gave ten milliliters of peripheral blood, collected into EDTA-treated Vacutainer tubes. PBMCs were isolated by Ficoll-Paque density-gradient centrifugation, with at least 6 million obtained per sample. Total RNA, at least 6 micrograms per sample, was extracted from PBMCs with Trizol reagent. The percentages of naive CD45RAhigh/CD27high T cells were determined by flow cytometry on a PBMC aliquot from every donor. The receptor's source is a man aged 40-50 years in good health. Sequenced sample: blood.

CDR3 loop: CSASFGAGYNEQFF. The DNA reads as follows: TGCAGTGCTAGCTTCGGGGCAGGTTACAATGAGCAGTTCTTC. The V gene is TRBV20-1 and the J gene is TRBJ2-1; the D segment is perhaps TRBD1 or TRBD2, each sharing 5 matched bases. The CDR3 spans 14 residues, from the cysteine through the phenylalanine. Only the CDR3 DNA stays, 42 bases, in frame from base 1. V is clipped by 3 bases and J by 4 bases, and the sequence between their germline boundaries is 13 bases long. The germline V gene (reference sequence) yields DFQATT for CDR1 and SNEGSKA for CDR2.